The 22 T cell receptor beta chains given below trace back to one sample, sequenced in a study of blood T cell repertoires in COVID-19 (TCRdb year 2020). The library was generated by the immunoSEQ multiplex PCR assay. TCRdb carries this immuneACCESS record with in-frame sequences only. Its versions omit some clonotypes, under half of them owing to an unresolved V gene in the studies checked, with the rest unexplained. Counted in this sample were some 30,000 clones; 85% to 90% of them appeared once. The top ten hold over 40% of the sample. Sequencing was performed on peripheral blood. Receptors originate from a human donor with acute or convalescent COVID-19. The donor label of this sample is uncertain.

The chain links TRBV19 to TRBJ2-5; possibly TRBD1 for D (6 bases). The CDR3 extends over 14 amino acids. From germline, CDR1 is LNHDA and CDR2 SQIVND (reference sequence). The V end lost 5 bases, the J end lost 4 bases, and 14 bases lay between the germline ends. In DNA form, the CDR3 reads TGTGCCAGTAGTGCCGTACAGGGTGGAGAGACCCAGTACTTC. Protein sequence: CASSAVQGGETQYF.

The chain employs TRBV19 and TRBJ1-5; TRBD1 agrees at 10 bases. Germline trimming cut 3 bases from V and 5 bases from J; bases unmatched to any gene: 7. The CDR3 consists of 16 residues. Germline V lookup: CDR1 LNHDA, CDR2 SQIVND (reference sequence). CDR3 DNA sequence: TGTGCCAGTAGTATGATCCGGGACAGGGGCGATCAGCCCCAGCATTTT. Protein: CASSMIRDRGDQPQHF.

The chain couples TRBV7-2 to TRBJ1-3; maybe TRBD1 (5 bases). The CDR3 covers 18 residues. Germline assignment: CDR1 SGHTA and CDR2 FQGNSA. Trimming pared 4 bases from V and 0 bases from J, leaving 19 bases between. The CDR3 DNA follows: TGTGCCAGCAGCTCCCGCTCGAATCCAGGGATCTCTGGAAACACCATATATTTT. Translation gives CASSSRSNPGISGNTIYF.

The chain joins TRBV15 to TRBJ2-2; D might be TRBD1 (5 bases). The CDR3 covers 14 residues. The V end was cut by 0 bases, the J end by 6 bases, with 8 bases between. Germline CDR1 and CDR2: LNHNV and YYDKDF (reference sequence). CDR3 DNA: TGTGCCACCAGCAGAGATCTGACAGCCGGGGAGCTGTTTTTT. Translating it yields CATSRDLTAGELFF.

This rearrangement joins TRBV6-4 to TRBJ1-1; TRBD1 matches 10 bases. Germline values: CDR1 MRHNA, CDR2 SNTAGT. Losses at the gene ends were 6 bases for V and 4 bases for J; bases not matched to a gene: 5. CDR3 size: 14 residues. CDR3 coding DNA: TGTGCCAGCAGCCGGGGACAGGGGAGCACTGAAGCTTTCTTT. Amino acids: CASSRGQGSTEAFF.

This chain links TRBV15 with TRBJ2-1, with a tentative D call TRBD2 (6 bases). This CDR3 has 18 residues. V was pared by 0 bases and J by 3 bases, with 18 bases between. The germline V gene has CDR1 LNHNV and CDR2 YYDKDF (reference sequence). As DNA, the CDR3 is TGTGCCACCAGCAGAGATTATAGCGGAGACGTAAGCTACAATGAGCAGTTCTTC. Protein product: CATSRDYSGDVSYNEQFF. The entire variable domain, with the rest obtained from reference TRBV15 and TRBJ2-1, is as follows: DAMVIQNPRYQVTQFGKPVTLSCSQTLNHNVMYWYQQKSSQAPKLLFHYYDKDFNNEADTPDNFQSRRPNTSFCFLDIRSPGLGDTAMYLCATSRDYSGDVSYNEQFFGPGTRLTVL.

CDR3 sequence (DNA): TGTGCCAGCAGCTTATCAGGATTGAACACTGAAGCTTTCTTT. Protein sequence: CASSLSGLNTEAFF. The chain has TRBV11-2 and TRBJ1-1; D remains unclear. The germline V gene has CDR1 SGHAT and CDR2 FQNNGV. CDR3 length equals 14 residues. Trimming took off 2 bases at V and 0 bases at J, with 7 bases between the two ends.

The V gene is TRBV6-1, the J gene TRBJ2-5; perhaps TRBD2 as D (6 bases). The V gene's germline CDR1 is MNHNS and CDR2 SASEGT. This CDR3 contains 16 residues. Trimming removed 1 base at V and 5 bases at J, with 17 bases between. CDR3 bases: TGTGCCAGCAGTGAAGGTACCGTGCGGGGAGTGGAGACCCAGTACTTC. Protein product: CASSEGTVRGVETQYF.

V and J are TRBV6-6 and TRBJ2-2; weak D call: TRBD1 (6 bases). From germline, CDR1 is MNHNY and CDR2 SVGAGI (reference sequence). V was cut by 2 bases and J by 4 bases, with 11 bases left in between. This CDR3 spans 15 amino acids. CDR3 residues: CASSYQGSSTGELFF. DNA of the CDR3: TGTGCCAGCAGTTACCAGGGGAGTAGCACCGGGGAGCTGTTTTTT.

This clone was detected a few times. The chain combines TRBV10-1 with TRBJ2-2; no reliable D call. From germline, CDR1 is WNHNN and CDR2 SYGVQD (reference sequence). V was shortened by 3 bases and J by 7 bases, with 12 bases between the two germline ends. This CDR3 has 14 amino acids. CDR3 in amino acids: CASSDSEVNGELFF. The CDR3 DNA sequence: TGCGCCAGCAGTGACAGCGAAGTAAACGGGGAGCTGTTTTTT.

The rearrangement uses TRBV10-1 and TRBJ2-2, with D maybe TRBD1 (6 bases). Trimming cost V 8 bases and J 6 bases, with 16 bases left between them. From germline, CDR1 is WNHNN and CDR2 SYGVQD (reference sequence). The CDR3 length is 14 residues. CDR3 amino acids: CASGGSFEAGELFF. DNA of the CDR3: TGCGCCAGCGGGGGCAGTTTCGAGGCCGGGGAGCTGTTTTTT.

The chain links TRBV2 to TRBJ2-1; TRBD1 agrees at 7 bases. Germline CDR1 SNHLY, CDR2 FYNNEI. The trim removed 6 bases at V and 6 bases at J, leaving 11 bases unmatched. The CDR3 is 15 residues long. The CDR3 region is CASSDWDSSGNEQFF. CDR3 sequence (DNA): TGTGCCAGCAGCGACTGGGACAGCTCGGGCAATGAGCAGTTCTTC. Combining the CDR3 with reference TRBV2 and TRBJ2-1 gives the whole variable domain EPEVTQTPSHQVTQMGQEVILRCVPISNHLYFYWYRQILGQKVEFLVSFYNNEISEKSEIFDDQFSVERPDGSNFTLKIRSTKLEDSAMYFCASSDWDSSGNEQFFGPGTRLTVL.

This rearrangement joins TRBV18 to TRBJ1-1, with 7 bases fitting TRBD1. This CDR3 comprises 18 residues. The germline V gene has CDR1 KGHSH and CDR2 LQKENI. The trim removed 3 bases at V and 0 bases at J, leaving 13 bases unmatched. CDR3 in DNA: TGTGCCAGCTCACCGGGCGACAGGGCCTTGCGTATGAACACTGAAGCTTTCTTT. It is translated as CASSPGDRALRMNTEAFF.

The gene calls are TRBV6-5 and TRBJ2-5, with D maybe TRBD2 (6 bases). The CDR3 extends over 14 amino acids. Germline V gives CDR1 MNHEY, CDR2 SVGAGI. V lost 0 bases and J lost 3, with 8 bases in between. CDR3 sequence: CASSYSGGKETQYF. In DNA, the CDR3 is TGTGCCAGCAGTTACTCGGGAGGAAAAGAGACCCAGTACTTC.

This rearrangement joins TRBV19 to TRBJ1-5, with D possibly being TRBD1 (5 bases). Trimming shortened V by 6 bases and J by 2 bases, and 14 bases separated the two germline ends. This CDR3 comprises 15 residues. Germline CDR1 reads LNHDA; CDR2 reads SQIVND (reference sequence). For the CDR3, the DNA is TGTGCCAGTAGCGTCAGGGTGGTGGGCAATCAGCCCCAGCATTTT. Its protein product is CASSVRVVGNQPQHF.

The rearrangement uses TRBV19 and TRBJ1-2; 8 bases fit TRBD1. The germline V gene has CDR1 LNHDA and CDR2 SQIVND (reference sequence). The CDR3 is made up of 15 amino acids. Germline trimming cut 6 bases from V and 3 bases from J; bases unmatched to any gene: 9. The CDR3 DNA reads TGTGCCAGTAGGAAACCGACAGGGGCCGACTATGGCTACACCTTC. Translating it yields CASRKPTGADYGYTF.

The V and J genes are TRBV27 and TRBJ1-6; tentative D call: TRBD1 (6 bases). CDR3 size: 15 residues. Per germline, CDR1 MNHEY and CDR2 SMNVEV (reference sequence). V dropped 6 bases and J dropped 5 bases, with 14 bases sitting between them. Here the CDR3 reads CASSARDTNNSPLHF. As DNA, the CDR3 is TGTGCCAGCAGCGCTCGGGACACTAATAATTCACCCCTCCACTTT.

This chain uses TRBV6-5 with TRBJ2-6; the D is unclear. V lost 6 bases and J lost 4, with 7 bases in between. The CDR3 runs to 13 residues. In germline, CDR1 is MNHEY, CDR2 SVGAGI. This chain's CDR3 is CASRDSGANVLTF. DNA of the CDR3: TGTGCCAGCAGAGACTCCGGGGCCAACGTCCTGACTTTC.

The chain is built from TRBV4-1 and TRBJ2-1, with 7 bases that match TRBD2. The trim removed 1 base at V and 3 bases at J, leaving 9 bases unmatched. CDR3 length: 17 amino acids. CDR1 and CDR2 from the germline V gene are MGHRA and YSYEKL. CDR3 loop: CASSQGRAREIYNEQFF. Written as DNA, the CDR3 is TGCGCCAGCAGCCAAGGGCGGGCGCGGGAGATCTACAATGAGCAGTTCTTC.

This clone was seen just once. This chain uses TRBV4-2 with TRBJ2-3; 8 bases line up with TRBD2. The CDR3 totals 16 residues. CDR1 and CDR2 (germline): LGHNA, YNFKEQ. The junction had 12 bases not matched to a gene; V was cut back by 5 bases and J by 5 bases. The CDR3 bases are TGTGCCAGCAGCACTACCTCCAGCGGGAGTATAGATACGCAGTATTTT. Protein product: CASSTTSSGSIDTQYF.

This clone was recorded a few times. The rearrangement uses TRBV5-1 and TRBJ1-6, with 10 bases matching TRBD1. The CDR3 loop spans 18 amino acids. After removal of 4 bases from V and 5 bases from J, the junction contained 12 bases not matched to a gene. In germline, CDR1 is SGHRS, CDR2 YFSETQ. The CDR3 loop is CASSTLGQGRYDNSPLHF. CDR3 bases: TGCGCCAGCAGCACCCTGGGACAGGGGAGATATGATAATTCACCCCTCCACTTT.

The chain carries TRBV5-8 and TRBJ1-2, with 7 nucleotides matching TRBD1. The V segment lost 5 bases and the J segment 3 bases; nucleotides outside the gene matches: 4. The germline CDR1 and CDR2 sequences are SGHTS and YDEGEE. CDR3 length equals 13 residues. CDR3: CASSHDRDYGYTF. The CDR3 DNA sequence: TGTGCCAGCAGTCATGACAGGGACTATGGCTACACCTTC.